These T cell receptor beta chains were read from a single sample in a study of blood T cell repertoires in COVID-19. Repertoires were generated with immunoSEQ multiplex PCR, while TCRdb's copy carries only in-frame clones and drops some. The sample holds 85,000 to 120,000 clones, 87% seen once. The sequenced sample consisted of peripheral blood. These receptors were collected from a man aged 50-60 years with active COVID-19. Both conserved end residues are part of each CDR3. Size is omitted from some rows. Given values are once, few, many or a class for expanded clones.

clone_size: .
v_call: TRBV6-5
j_call: TRBJ1-6
cdr3_aa: CASSSLTGRGNSPLHF

clone_size: .
v_call: TRBV29-1
j_call: TRBJ2-1
cdr3_aa: CSVKGLNNNEQFF

clone_size: .
v_call: TRBV6-5
j_call: TRBJ1-1
cdr3_aa: CASSAGGPPNTEAFF

clone_size: .
v_call: TRBV6-5
j_call: TRBJ1-2
cdr3_aa: CASLGEGRRRDGYTF

clone_size: .
v_call: TRBV19
j_call: TRBJ1-1
cdr3_aa: CASRRGGSSEAFF

clone_size: .
v_call: TRBV3-1/TRBV3-2
j_call: TRBJ2-3
cdr3_aa: CASICGRVGTDTQYF

clone_size: few
v_call: TRBV29-1
j_call: TRBJ1-5
cdr3_aa: CSDTALNQPQHF

clone_size: .
v_call: TRBV12-3/TRBV12-4
j_call: TRBJ2-4
cdr3_aa: CASRPDKKNIQYF

clone_size: .
v_call: TRBV5-1
j_call: TRBJ2-3
cdr3_aa: CASSPTSGVGTDTQYF

clone_size: .
v_call: TRBV12-3/TRBV12-4
j_call: TRBJ1-1
cdr3_aa: CASTDKNTEAFF

clone_size: .
v_call: TRBV6-5
j_call: TRBJ2-1
cdr3_aa: CASSYRDTYNEQFF

clone_size: .
v_call: TRBV7-9
j_call: TRBJ2-1
cdr3_aa: CASSPTGTSGGTYYNEQFF

clone_size: once
v_call: TRBV18
j_call: TRBJ2-1
cdr3_aa: CASSRAEIGIEQFF

clone_size: once
v_call: TRBV6-5
j_call: TRBJ2-7
cdr3_aa: CASSYGGTPYEQYF

clone_size: .
v_call: TRBV1
j_call: TRBJ2-1
cdr3_aa: CTSSQVYQEQFF

clone_size: few
v_call: TRBV4-2
j_call: TRBJ1-4
cdr3_aa: CASSQEAGTGEKLFF

clone_size: once
v_call: TRBV4-1
j_call: TRBJ2-1
cdr3_aa: CASSLNTVGALLREQFF

clone_size: .
v_call: TRBV6-6
j_call: TRBJ1-2
cdr3_aa: CASSWEGSHYGYTF

clone_size: .
v_call: TRBV7-6
j_call: TRBJ2-7
cdr3_aa: CASSLVGQGSHEQYF

clone_size: .
v_call: TRBV7-9
j_call: TRBJ1-1
cdr3_aa: CASSLSRVRNTEAFF